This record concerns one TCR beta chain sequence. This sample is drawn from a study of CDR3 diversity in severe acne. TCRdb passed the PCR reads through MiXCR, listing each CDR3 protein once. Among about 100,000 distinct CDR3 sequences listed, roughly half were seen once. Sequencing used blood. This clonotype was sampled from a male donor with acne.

The CDR3: CASSLGGGTGELFF. In DNA, the CDR3 is TGTGCCAGCAGCTTAGGCGGGGGGACCGGGGAGCTGTTTTTT. The chain carries TRBV7-3 and TRBJ2-2, with 8 bases that match TRBD2. This CDR3 has 14 amino acids. The trim removed 2 bases at V and 5 bases at J, leaving 1 base unmatched. Germline loops: CDR1 SGHTA, CDR2 FQGTGA. Full variable domain (missing parts from reference TRBV7-3 and TRBJ2-2): GAGVSQTPSNKVTEKGKYVELRCDPISGHTALYWYRQSLGQGPEFLIYFQGTGAADDSGLPNDRFFAVRPEGSVSTLKIQRTERGDSAVYLCASSLGGGTGELFFGEGSRLTVL.